This TCR beta chain was profiled in a study of identical twins. Many counts were recorded for this clonotype. The antigen is unknown. Study-wide results and caveats: Analyses based on zero insertions could be partly confounded by invariant MAIT and iNKT cells.

A universal primer site arose from template switching, and cDNA bore unique molecular identifiers. Via MiXCR, TCRdb re-called the 5' RACE reads, giving one row per CDR3 protein. The sample carries approximately 230,000 distinct CDR3 sequences, over 5.5% recorded once. Germline CDR1 SGHDT, CDR2 YYEEEE. The CDR3 consists of 15 residues. Trimming cost V 4 bases and J 2 bases, with 13 bases left between them. This same sample was also taken into another study, of T cells expressing NK-cell markers. This second study notes: Researchers got TCR beta repertoires out of sorted CD3+CD56+NKG2C+, CD3+CD56+NKG2C- and CD3+CD56-NKG2C+ T cells. Questions lingered over whether expanded NKG2C+ T cell clones were HCMV-specific.

The sample comprised CD8+ T cells sorted from blood. This chain uses TRBV5-6 with TRBJ2-1; D possibly uses TRBD1 or TRBD2 (6 bases each). The sequence came from a woman younger than 30 in good health. For the CDR3, the DNA is TGTGCCAGCAGCACCGGAGGGGGAGCCTACAATGAGCAGTTCTTC. Encoded protein: CASSTGGGAYNEQFF. The full variable domain, completed using reference TRBV5-6 and TRBJ2-1, is DAGVTQSPTHLIKTRGQQVTLRCSPKSGHDTVSWYQQALGQGPQFIFQYYEEEERQRGNFPDRFSGHQFPNYSSELNVNALLLGDSALYLCASSTGGGAYNEQFFGPGTRLTVL.